The clone carrying this TCR beta chain is deemed medium-sized (0.01 to 0.1%) by its frequency. Its antigen is unidentified. The germline V gene encodes CDR1 SGDLS and CDR2 YYNGEE. This CDR3 is 15 amino acids long. TCR subtype-specific primers in iRepertoire multiplex PCR prepared libraries for bulk and single-cell sequencing. TCRdb re-called the multiplex PCR reads; one entry per CDR3 protein, DNA not given. The repertoire table contains a few thousand distinct CDR3 sequences. This specimen comes from a study of T cells in severe cutaneous drug reactions. About the research overall: Blister fluids or cells and PBMC were collected from patients in acute or recovery stage.

Sequenced patients had Stevens-Johnson syndrome or toxic epidermal necrolysis caused by carbamazepine. Five Han Chinese and about 6 European CBZ-SJS/TEN patients gave blood repertoires. Study-level points and caveats: Tolerant-control and healthy-donor PBMC lacked or rarely had the public CDR3 found in blisters.

The chain is built from TRBV9 and TRBJ2-1. The specimen sequenced was PBMCs. The TCR sequence derives from a human donor with Stevens-Johnson syndrome, a severe cutaneous drug reaction. The CDR3 reads CASSVSHRSRDEQFF.